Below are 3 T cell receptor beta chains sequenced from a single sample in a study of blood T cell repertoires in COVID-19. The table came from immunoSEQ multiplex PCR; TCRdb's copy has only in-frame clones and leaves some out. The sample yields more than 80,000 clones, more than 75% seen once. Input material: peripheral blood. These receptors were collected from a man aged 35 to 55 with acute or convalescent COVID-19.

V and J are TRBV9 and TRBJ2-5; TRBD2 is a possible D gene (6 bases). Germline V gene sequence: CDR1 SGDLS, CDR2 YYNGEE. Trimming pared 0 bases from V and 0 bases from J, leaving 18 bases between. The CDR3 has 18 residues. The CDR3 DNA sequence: TGTGCCAGCAGCGTAGGAGCCACGGGACTGGGGAACCAAGAGACCCAGTACTTC. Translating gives CASSVGATGLGNQETQYF.

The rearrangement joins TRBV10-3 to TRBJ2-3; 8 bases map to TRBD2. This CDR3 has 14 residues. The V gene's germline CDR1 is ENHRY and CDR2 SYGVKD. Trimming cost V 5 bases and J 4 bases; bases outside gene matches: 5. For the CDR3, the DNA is TGTGCCATCAGTCGAGCCGGGGGGGCAGATACGCAGTATTTT. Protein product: CAISRAGGADTQYF.

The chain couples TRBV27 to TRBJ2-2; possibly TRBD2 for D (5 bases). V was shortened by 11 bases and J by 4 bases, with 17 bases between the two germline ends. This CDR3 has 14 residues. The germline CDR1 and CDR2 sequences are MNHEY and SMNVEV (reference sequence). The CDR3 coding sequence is TGTGCCGCAGCAGTGGGTCGGGGCACCGGGGAGCTGTTTTTT. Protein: CAAAVGRGTGELFF.